The entry below describes one TCR beta chain. Its antigen remains unidentified. Germline V gene sequence: CDR1 SGHTA, CDR2 FQGNSA. After removal of 3 bases from V and 4 bases from J, the junction contained 7 bases not matched to a gene. The CDR3 is made up of 15 amino acids. Profiled with immunoSEQ multiplex PCR; TCRdb holds only in-frame clones, not every one. The sample comprises 150,000 or so clones, 89% of which are singletons, and 4.5% to 6% rests with the top ten. This sample is part of a study of T cell responses to AZD1222 COVID-19 vaccine. Study-wide results and caveats: A mostly white British donor set with more females was recruited, and clonal diversity was possibly underestimated. Baseline serology detected seropositivity in only a handful of AZD1222 recipients. Within unmutated variant regions lay the reported targets of nearly half of spike-specific TCRs.

V is TRBV7-2 and J is TRBJ1-1; TRBD1 matches 8 bases. This receptor was obtained from an adult in good health. The sequencing used peripheral blood, collected on day 0 of AZD1222 vaccination. CDR3 sequence reads: CASSLSGGAGTEAFF. CDR3 nucleotide sequence: TGTGCCAGCAGCTTGTCAGGGGGCGCGGGCACTGAAGCTTTCTTT. Using reference TRBV7-2 and TRBJ1-1 for the parts outside the CDR3, the full variable domain is GAGVSQSPSNKVTEKGKDVELRCDPISGHTALYWYRQSLGQGLEFLIYFQGNSAPDKSGLPSDRFSAERTGGSVSTLTIQRTQQEDSAVYLCASSLSGGAGTEAFFGQGTRLTVV.